This TCR beta chain originates from a study of cytomegalovirus exposure and HLA in healthy donors. On this clone: Its specificity is not known.

V lost 2 bases and J lost 5; bases outside the gene matches: 10. CDR3 size: 16 residues. Germline V gene lookup returns CDR1 SGHRS and CDR2 YFSETQ. It was with 60 Vbeta and 13 Jbeta primers that the PCR ran. Using immunoSEQ multiplex PCR, the repertoire was profiled, and TCRdb retains in-frame clones only, with some absent. The sample holds over 95,000 clones; over 75% are singletons and the top ten take 2.5%. Study results and limitations: In an earlier analysis, productive rearrangement rates for most beta V segments clustered near 87% or 30%. More clonal expansion characterized HLA-associated TCR beta chains than equally common others in a later analysis. Sequencing depth across donors, presence/absence analyses assumed, was roughly uniform. Testing in vitro showed a few CMV-associated chains specific for CMV antigens.

The clonotype comes from a woman between 18 and 30 years old in good health and CMV-seronegative. The specimen sequenced was PBMCs. This chain joins TRBV5-1 and TRBJ2-5; the match to TRBD2 covers 9 bases. CDR3 bases: TGCGCCAGCAGCTTAAGCGGCGGGGGGGCCGGTGAGACCCAGTACTTC. This encodes CASSLSGGGAGETQYF.